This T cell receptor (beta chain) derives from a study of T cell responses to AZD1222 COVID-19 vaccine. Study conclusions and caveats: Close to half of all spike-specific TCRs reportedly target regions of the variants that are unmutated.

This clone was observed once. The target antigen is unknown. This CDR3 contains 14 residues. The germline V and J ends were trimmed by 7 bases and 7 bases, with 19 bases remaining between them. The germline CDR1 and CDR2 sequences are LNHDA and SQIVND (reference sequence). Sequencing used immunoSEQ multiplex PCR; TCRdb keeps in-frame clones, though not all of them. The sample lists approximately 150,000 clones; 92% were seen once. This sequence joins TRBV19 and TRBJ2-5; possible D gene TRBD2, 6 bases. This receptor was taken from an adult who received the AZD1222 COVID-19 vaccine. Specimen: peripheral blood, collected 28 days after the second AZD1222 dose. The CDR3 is CASNTGTYPGTQYF. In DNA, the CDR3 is TGTGCCAGTAATACTGGGACTTACCCAGGGACCCAGTACTTC.